Each of the 22 T cell receptor beta chains below was sequenced from the same sample in a study of cytomegalovirus exposure and HLA in healthy donors. Researchers ran the PCR with 60 Vbeta and 13 Jbeta primers. The table came from immunoSEQ multiplex PCR; TCRdb's copy has only in-frame clones and leaves some out. Among some 140,000 clones listed, 65% to 80% were seen once. The sequencing sample was made of PBMCs. The receptors stem from a man between 35 and 55 years old in good health and CMV-seronegative.

This clone was detected a few times. The rearrangement uses TRBV28 and TRBJ2-5, with D unresolved. This CDR3 has 14 residues. The germline V gene encodes CDR1 MDHEN and CDR2 SYDVKM. V shed 6 bases and J shed 5 bases, with 16 bases lying between them. This chain's CDR3 is CASRVYDSSETQYF. Here the CDR3 DNA reads TGTGCCAGCAGAGTTTATGACTCTTCGGAGACCCAGTACTTC.

This chain connects TRBV2 to TRBJ1-1; a weak D match, TRBD1 (6 bases). Trimming shortened V by 7 bases and J by 4 bases, and 13 bases separated the two germline ends. The CDR3 has 13 amino acids. The V gene's germline CDR1 is SNHLY and CDR2 FYNNEI. This CDR3 is CASTRDIPTEAFF. Here the CDR3 DNA reads TGTGCCAGCACCCGGGACATACCCACTGAAGCTTTCTTT.

As for this clone: The germline gene is not matched at one end of the junction; a read error may be the cause. This sequence joins TRBV5-1 and TRBJ1-2, with 9 bases identical to TRBD1. The CDR3 has 13 residues. CDR1 is SGHRS and CDR2 is YFSETQ in the germline V gene. The CDR3 protein is CVSSPGQGLGYTF. The CDR3 DNA reads TGCGTCAGCAGCCCGGGACAGGGTTTAGGCTACACCTTC.

CDR3 region: CASSSSGALHF. The CDR3 region has the DNA TGCGCCAGCAGCTCTTCAGGGGCCCTCCACTTT. The rearrangement uses TRBV5-1 and TRBJ1-6; a weak D match, TRBD1 (6 bases). Germline assignment: CDR1 SGHRS and CDR2 YFSETQ. V lost 3 bases to trimming and J lost 14 bases, with 9 bases between them. The CDR3 is 11 amino acids.

The chain couples TRBV5-8 to TRBJ1-4; D remains ambiguous. This CDR3 spans 18 amino acids. Trimming removed 2 bases from V and 0 bases from J, with 17 bases in between. Per the germline V gene, CDR1 is SGHTS and CDR2 is YDEGEE. CDR3 region: CASSLSVTNFATNEKLFF. The CDR3 DNA reads as TGTGCCAGCAGCTTATCGGTAACCAACTTTGCAACTAATGAAAAACTGTTTTTT.

V and J are TRBV5-1 and TRBJ2-1, with TRBD2 as a possible D gene (5 bases). The germline CDR1 and CDR2 sequences are SGHRS and YFSETQ. The germline V and J ends were trimmed by 0 bases and 5 bases, with 12 bases remaining between them. This CDR3 has 15 residues. In nucleotides, the CDR3 is TGCGCCAGCAGCTTGGCAGTATTAGCGCACAATGAGCAGTTCTTC. This translates into CASSLAVLAHNEQFF.

This chain links TRBV7-9 with TRBJ2-1; 7 nucleotides align to TRBD1. The trim removed 5 bases at V and 3 bases at J, leaving 4 bases unmatched. Germline CDR1 is SEHNR and CDR2 is FQNEAQ (reference sequence). This CDR3 is 14 amino acids long. The CDR3 loop is CASSPTGVYNEQFF. Written as DNA, the CDR3 is TGTGCCAGCAGCCCAACAGGGGTCTACAATGAGCAGTTCTTC.

V is TRBV11-3 and J is TRBJ1-5; D might be TRBD1 (5 bases). Germline V gives CDR1 SGHNT, CDR2 YENEEA. This CDR3 is built from 13 residues. The V end lost 8 bases, the J end lost 7 bases, and 15 bases lay between the germline ends. Written as DNA, the CDR3 is TGTGCCAGCTCCACACGGGGGGACCAGCCCCAGCATTTT. Translation: CASSTRGDQPQHF.

The DNA for the CDR3 is TGTGCCATCACTTGGGGGGAAGAGACCCAGTACTTC. It translates to CAITWGEETQYF. The chain is built from TRBV10-3 and TRBJ2-5, with D perhaps matching TRBD2 (6 bases). Germline assignment: CDR1 ENHRY and CDR2 SYGVKD. V was cut by 7 bases and J by 3 bases, with 9 bases left in between. The length of the CDR3 is 12 residues.

The V and J genes are TRBV5-3 and TRBJ1-2; D might be TRBD1 (6 bases). TRBV5-3 is assigned to the ORF class and has an uncertain function. The CDR3 is made up of 16 amino acids. Trimming took 6 bases from V and 4 from J, leaving 22 bases between them. In DNA form, the CDR3 reads TGTGCCAGAACCCTACGACAGGACCTTCCCTCCTATGGCTACACCTTC. It specifies CARTLRQDLPSYGYTF.

The chain links TRBV27 to TRBJ1-6; 8 bases match TRBD1. Germline trimming cut 5 bases from V and 9 bases from J; bases unmatched to any gene: 9. The CDR3 has 15 amino acids. Germline CDR1 is MNHEY and CDR2 is SMNVEV (reference sequence). CDR3 amino acids: CASSLRQGMGSPLHF. CDR3 nucleotides: TGTGCCAGCAGTCTCCGACAGGGGATGGGTTCACCCCTCCACTTT.

This chain uses TRBV11-2 with TRBJ2-5, with no clear D. There are 13 residues in the CDR3. The germline V gene has CDR1 SGHAT and CDR2 FQNNGV. V lost 3 bases, J lost 4 bases, and 9 bases lay in between. The CDR3 DNA reads TGTGCCAGCAGCTTGAGGTCAATAGAGACCCAGTACTTC. This gives the protein CASSLRSIETQYF.

The gene calls are TRBV7-2 and TRBJ2-1, with TRBD2 matching 8 bases. The CDR3 loop spans 16 amino acids. Germline-derived CDR1 and CDR2 are SGHTA and FQGNSA. Losses at the gene ends were 5 bases for V and 6 bases for J; bases not matched to a gene: 12. The CDR3 loop reads CASSVTGTSDFNEQFF. In DNA form, the CDR3 reads TGTGCCAGCAGCGTTACCGGGACTAGTGACTTCAATGAGCAGTTCTTC.

The chain joins TRBV6-1 to TRBJ1-1; 9 bases match TRBD1. The junction had 3 bases not matched to a gene; V was cut back by 3 bases and J by 7 bases. This CDR3 contains 13 residues. Germline CDR1 MNHNS, CDR2 SASEGT. CDR3 in DNA: TGTGCCAGCAGTGAGACGGACAGGGGTGAAGCTTTCTTT. The encoded protein is CASSETDRGEAFF.

The rearrangement joins TRBV6-6 to TRBJ2-3, with 7 bases that match TRBD1. V shed 2 bases and J 1 base; nucleotides not matched to a gene: 0. Germline loops: CDR1 MNHNY, CDR2 SVGAGI (reference sequence). The CDR3 runs 14 residues. The CDR3 is CASSYDRGTDTQYF. For the CDR3, the DNA is TGTGCCAGCAGTTACGACAGGGGCACAGATACGCAGTATTTT.

The rearrangement uses TRBV11-3 and TRBJ1-4, with 9 bases fitting TRBD1. CDR3 length equals 17 residues. The V gene's germline CDR1 is SGHNT and CDR2 YENEEA. With V trimmed by 5 bases and J by 8 bases, 15 bases remained unmatched. The CDR3 spells CASSPEQGARAGEKLFF. The CDR3 bases are TGTGCCAGCAGCCCAGAACAGGGGGCTCGGGCGGGAGAAAAACTGTTTTTT.

This clone was counted once. J is TRBJ2-7 and V is TRBV10-3; 8 bases map to TRBD1. With V trimmed by 6 bases and J by 6 bases, 4 bases remained unmatched. The CDR3 length is 12 residues. Looked up from germline, CDR1 is ENHRY and CDR2 is SYGVKD. CDR3 coding DNA: TGTGCCATCAGCACAGGGGGGTTCGAGCAGTACTTC. Amino acid sequence: CAISTGGFEQYF.

The gene calls are TRBV11-2 and TRBJ2-7, with 9 bases lining up with TRBD1. From germline, CDR1 is SGHAT and CDR2 FQNNGV. The V gene end was trimmed by 5 bases and the J gene end by 3 bases; junction bases not matched to a gene: 5. This CDR3 is built from 14 residues. CDR3 bases: TGTGCCAGCAGCCGGACAGGGGCCCTCTACGAGCAGTACTTC. The encoded protein is CASSRTGALYEQYF.

The chain recombines TRBV11-3 with TRBJ2-5, with D possibly matching TRBD2 (6 bases). V gave up 3 bases and J gave up 2 bases, with 19 bases separating them. CDR1 is SGHNT, CDR2 YENEEA, per germline. The CDR3 extends over 17 amino acids. The CDR3 bases are TGTGCCAGCAGCTTTACCAGACTAGTCTTTTCGCAAGAGACCCAGTACTTC. Its translation is CASSFTRLVFSQETQYF.

The chain employs TRBV18 and TRBJ1-1; maybe TRBD1 (5 bases). Trimming pared 3 bases from V and 5 bases from J, leaving 19 bases between. The CDR3 contains 16 residues. Germline CDR1 reads KGHSH; CDR2 reads LQKENI. CDR3 DNA: TGTGCCAGCTCACCGATCGAACAGGTGACGGGTACTGAAGCTTTCTTT. Its protein is CASSPIEQVTGTEAFF.

The V and J genes are TRBV2 and TRBJ2-1, with 8 bases fitting TRBD1. Germline values: CDR1 SNHLY, CDR2 FYNNEI. The ends lost 4 bases at V and 4 bases at J; junction bases unmatched: 3. This CDR3 spans 14 amino acids. CDR3 sequence reads: CASSGQGAYNEQFF. Here the CDR3 DNA reads TGTGCCAGCAGTGGGCAGGGGGCTTACAATGAGCAGTTCTTC.

This chain uses TRBV21-1 with TRBJ1-5; no check of the table's D call, TRBD1, against the DNA was made. TRBV21-1 is deemed a pseudogene. CDR3 length equals 16 residues. In nucleotides, the CDR3 is TGTGCCAGCAGCAAAGTGTCCGGACAGGGCAGGTGGCCCCAGCATTTT. Translating gives CASSKVSGQGRWPQHF.